This passage covers 14 T cell receptor beta chains from one sample sequenced in a study of OX40 agonist ivuxolimab in advanced cancers. Receptor amplification or capture employed the immunoSEQ multiplex PCR assay. TCRdb retrieved this table from immuneACCESS and kept in-frame rearrangements only. Not all clones are present; in checked studies, unresolved V genes account for under half, and no reason is known for the remainder. The sample yields more than 45,000 clones; over 75% were counted once. The top ten clonotypes cover approximately 2% of the sample. The sequencing used CD4+ or CD8+ T cells sorted from blood, collected in a trial of the OX40 agonist ivuxolimab. The receptor source for this set is an adult with an advanced solid tumor such as melanoma, head and neck, liver or kidney cancer.

This clone has just a few counts. The rearrangement links TRBV19 to TRBJ2-1, with 12 bases identical to TRBD2. The germline V gene encodes CDR1 LNHDA and CDR2 SQIVND (reference sequence). The CDR3 loop spans 16 amino acids. V gave up 4 bases and J gave up 4 bases; unmatched junction bases: 5. CDR3 residues: CASSTGTSGSYNEQFF. The CDR3 DNA is TGTGCCAGTAGTACGGGGACTAGCGGGTCTTACAATGAGCAGTTCTTC.

The chain recombines TRBV10-1 with TRBJ2-7, with a tentative D call TRBD2 (5 bases). Germline-derived CDR1 and CDR2 are WNHNN and SYGVQD (reference sequence). V was cut by 0 bases and J by 7 bases, with 13 bases left in between. The CDR3 has 14 amino acids. The CDR3 is CASSESGSRREQYF. CDR3 DNA: TGCGCCAGCAGTGAGTCGGGGAGCCGACGGGAGCAGTACTTC.

This sequence joins TRBV30 and TRBJ2-5; possible D gene TRBD1, 5 bases. This CDR3 has 16 amino acids. Trimming took 2 bases from V and 2 from J, leaving 18 bases between them. In germline, CDR1 is GTSNPN, CDR2 SVGIG (reference sequence). The CDR3 sequence: CAWSPGQTLGQETQYF. The CDR3, as DNA: TGTGCCTGGAGTCCTGGACAAACCCTGGGGCAAGAGACCCAGTACTTC.

This clone was recorded once. This chain connects TRBV5-1 to TRBJ2-2; unclear D gene. Germline CDR1 and CDR2: SGHRS and YFSETQ. This CDR3 is 14 amino acids long. Trimming removed 4 bases from V and 2 bases from J, with 9 bases in between. The CDR3 region is CASSPTVNTGELFF. The CDR3 DNA follows: TGCGCCAGCAGCCCTACTGTTAACACCGGGGAGCTGTTTTTT.

This chain connects TRBV6-5 to TRBJ2-7; 10 bases agree with TRBD2. The CDR3 runs 15 residues. V gave up 5 bases and J gave up 3 bases; unmatched junction bases: 7. Germline lookup yields CDR1 MNHEY and CDR2 SVGAGI. The CDR3 protein is CASSPSRTSGYEQYF. In DNA, the CDR3 is TGTGCCAGCAGTCCGTCCCGGACTAGCGGCTACGAGCAGTACTTC.

The CDR3 reads CASGFGSSGNTIYF. The DNA for the CDR3 is TGTGCTAGTGGTTTTGGGAGCTCTGGAAACACCATATATTTT. The chain combines TRBV12-5 with TRBJ1-3; D is unresolved. This CDR3 is built from 14 residues. Germline V CDR1 and CDR2: LGHNT, FRNRAP. Trimming removed 3 bases at V and 0 bases at J, with 6 bases between. Combining the CDR3 with reference TRBV12-5 and TRBJ1-3 gives the whole variable domain DARVTQTPRHKVTEMGQEVTMRCQPILGHNTVFWYRQTMMQGLELLAYFRNRAPLDDSGMPKDRFSAEMPDATLATLKIQPSEPRDSAVYFCASGFGSSGNTIYFGEGSWLTVV.

The genes are TRBV7-3 and TRBJ2-3, with 10 bases identical to TRBD2. V was pared by 5 bases and J by 5 bases, with 13 bases of the junction left unmatched. Germline CDR1 SGHTA, CDR2 FQGTGA. This CDR3 is built from 17 residues. As DNA, the CDR3 is TGTGCCAGCAGCCCACGACTAAGCGGGAGGGCGGGAGATACGCAGTATTTT. It encodes CASSPRLSGRAGDTQYF.

This chain connects TRBV11-2 to TRBJ2-7; D could derive from TRBD1 or TRBD2 (5 bases each). Looked up from germline, CDR1 is SGHAT and CDR2 is FQNNGV. The V gene lost 5 bases and the J gene lost 0 bases, with 14 bases spanning the gap. The CDR3 contains 15 residues. The CDR3 nucleotides read TGTGCCAGCAGCCTGCTGGGGGTGAGCTCCTACGAGCAGTACTTC. Translation gives CASSLLGVSSYEQYF.

The chain recombines TRBV5-1 with TRBJ1-1, with TRBD1 as a possible D gene (5 bases). Trimming took 7 bases from V and 3 from J, leaving 13 bases between them. From germline, CDR1 is SGHRS and CDR2 YFSETQ. The CDR3 runs 13 residues. The CDR3 sequence is CASGKGGDTEAFF. CDR3 bases: TGCGCCAGCGGCAAGGGAGGGGACACTGAAGCTTTCTTT.

This sequence joins TRBV19 and TRBJ2-5; D is ambiguous. The germline V and J ends were trimmed by 6 bases and 5 bases, with 13 bases remaining between them. The germline gives CDR1 LNHDA, CDR2 SQIVND (reference sequence). The CDR3 extends over 13 amino acids. The CDR3, as DNA: TGTGCCAGTAGCCTTGGACGTGAGGAGACCCAGTACTTC. This codes for CASSLGREETQYF.

This chain connects TRBV12-1 to TRBJ2-7; the table gives TRBD2 as D, unverified against the DNA. TRBV12-1 is a listed pseudogene. This CDR3 is 15 amino acids long. The CDR3 bases are TGTGCCAGCAGCTCTGCATCTCCGGTGCGTTACGAGCAGTACTTC. Translation gives CASSSASPVRYEQYF.

This rearrangement joins TRBV29-1 to TRBJ1-2; no reliable D call. The CDR3 runs to 14 residues. CDR1 SQVTM and CDR2 ANQGSEA come from the germline V gene. V lost 3 bases and J lost 2, with 13 bases in between. The chain's CDR3 is CSVESFRRNYGYTF. The CDR3 DNA reads TGCAGCGTTGAGTCTTTCAGACGGAACTATGGCTACACCTTC.

The chain links TRBV5-4 to TRBJ2-5, with D possibly being TRBD2 (6 bases). This CDR3 has 14 amino acids. Germline CDR1 and CDR2: SGHNT and YYREEE (reference sequence). Trimming cost V 3 bases and J 4 bases, with 13 bases left between them. The CDR3 DNA is TGTGCCAGCAGCTGGCGGGGCGGGGCAGAGACCCAGTACTTC. Translation: CASSWRGGAETQYF.

This chain connects TRBV19 to TRBJ2-2; D possibly matches TRBD1 or TRBD2 (6 bases each). The CDR3 extends over 12 amino acids. The V gene lost 8 bases and the J gene lost 3 bases, with 7 bases spanning the gap. CDR1 is LNHDA, CDR2 SQIVND, per germline (reference sequence). Here the CDR3 DNA reads TGTGCCAGTGGGGGGCACACCGGGGAGCTGTTTTTT. This gives the protein CASGGHTGELFF.